Reported below is one T cell receptor beta chain. The target antigen is unknown. Assay used: immunoSEQ multiplex PCR; TCRdb lists only in-frame clones, some missing. The sample yields approximately 31,000 clones, roughly 90% seen once. The sampling schedule covered blood at baseline, cycle 4 day 1, and cycle 7 day 1. Germline lookup yields CDR1 SNHLY and CDR2 FYNNEI. V lost 1 base, J lost 6 bases, and 9 bases lay in between. The CDR3 extends over 14 amino acids. This entry belongs to a study of OX40 agonist ivuxolimab in advanced cancers. As for the study in general: Males comprised 75% to 90% of the group, whose mean age was approximately 62 years (range 23 to 79). General study findings and limits: Among some nonresponders, normalized T-cell clonal expansion was also low.

This clonotype originated in an adult with an advanced solid tumor such as melanoma, head and neck, liver or kidney cancer. Source: CD4+ or CD8+ T cells sorted from blood, taken in a trial of the OX40 agonist ivuxolimab. V is TRBV2 and J is TRBJ2-2; unclear D gene. CDR3 sequence reads: CASSEGRSPGELFF. CDR3 sequence (DNA): TGTGCCAGCAGTGAAGGTCGGAGCCCCGGGGAGCTGTTTTTT.